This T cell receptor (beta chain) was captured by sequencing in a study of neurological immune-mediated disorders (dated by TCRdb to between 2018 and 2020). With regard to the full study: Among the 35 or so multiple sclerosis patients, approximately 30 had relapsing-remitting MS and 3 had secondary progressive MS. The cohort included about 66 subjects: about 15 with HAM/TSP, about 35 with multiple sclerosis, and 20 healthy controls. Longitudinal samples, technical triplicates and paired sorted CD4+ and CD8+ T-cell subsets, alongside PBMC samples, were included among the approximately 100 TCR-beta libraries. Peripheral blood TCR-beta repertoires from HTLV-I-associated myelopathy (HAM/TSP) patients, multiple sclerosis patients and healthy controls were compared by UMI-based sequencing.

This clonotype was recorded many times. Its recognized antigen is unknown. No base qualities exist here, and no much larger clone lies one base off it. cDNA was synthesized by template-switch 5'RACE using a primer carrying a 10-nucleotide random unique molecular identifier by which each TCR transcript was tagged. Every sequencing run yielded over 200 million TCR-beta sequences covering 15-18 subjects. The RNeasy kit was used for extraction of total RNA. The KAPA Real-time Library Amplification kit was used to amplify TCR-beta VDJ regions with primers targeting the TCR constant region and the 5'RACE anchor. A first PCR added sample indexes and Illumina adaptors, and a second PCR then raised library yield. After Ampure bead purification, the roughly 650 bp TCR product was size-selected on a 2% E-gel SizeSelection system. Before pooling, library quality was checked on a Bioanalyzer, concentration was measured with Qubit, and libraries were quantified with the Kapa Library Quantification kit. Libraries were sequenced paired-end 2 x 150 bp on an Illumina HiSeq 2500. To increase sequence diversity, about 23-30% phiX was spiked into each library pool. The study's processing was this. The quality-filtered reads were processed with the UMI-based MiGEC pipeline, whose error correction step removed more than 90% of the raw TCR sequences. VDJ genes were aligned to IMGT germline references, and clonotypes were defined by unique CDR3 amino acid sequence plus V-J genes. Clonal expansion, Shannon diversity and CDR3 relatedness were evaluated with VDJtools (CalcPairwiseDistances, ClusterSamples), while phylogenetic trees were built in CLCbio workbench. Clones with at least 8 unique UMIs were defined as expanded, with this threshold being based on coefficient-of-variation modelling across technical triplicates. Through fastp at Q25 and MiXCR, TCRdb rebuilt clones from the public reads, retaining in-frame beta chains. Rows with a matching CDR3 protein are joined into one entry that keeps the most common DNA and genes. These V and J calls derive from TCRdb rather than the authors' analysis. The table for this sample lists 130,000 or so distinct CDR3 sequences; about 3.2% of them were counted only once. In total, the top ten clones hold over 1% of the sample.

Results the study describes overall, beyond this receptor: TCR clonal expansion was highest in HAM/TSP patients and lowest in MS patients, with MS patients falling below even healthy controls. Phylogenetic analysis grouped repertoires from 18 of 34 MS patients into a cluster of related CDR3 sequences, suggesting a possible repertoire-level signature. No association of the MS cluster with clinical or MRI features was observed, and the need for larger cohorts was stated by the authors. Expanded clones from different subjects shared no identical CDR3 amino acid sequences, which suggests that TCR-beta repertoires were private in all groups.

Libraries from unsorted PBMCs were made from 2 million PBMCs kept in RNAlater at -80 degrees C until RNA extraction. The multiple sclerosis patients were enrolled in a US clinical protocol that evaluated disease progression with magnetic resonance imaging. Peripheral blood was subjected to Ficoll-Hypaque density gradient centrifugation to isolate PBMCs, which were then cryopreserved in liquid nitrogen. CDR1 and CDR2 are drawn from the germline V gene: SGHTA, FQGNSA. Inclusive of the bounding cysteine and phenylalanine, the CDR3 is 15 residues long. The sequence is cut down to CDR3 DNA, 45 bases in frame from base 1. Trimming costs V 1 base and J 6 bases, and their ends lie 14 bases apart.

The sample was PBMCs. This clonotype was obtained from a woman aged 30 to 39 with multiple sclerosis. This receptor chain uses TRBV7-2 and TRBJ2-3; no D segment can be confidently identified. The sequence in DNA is TGTGCCAGCAGCTTAGTTGGGGTCAGAAGGGATACGCAGTATTTT. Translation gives CASSLVGVRRDTQYF. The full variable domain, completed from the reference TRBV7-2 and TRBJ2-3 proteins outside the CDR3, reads GAGVSQSPSNKVTEKGKDVELRCDPISGHTALYWYRQSLGQGLEFLIYFQGNSAPDKSGLPSDRFSAERTGGSVSTLTIQRTQQEDSAVYLCASSLVGVRRDTQYFGPGTRLTVL.